What follows are 21 T cell receptor beta chains derived from one specimen sequenced in a study of blood T cell repertoires in COVID-19. The protocol was immunoSEQ multiplex PCR, while the TCRdb copy is restricted to in-frame clones and leaves out a portion. Here the sample spans about 270,000 clones, 91% being singletons. Material for sequencing was PBMCs or T cells enriched from blood (not recorded which). All receptors come from a man aged 35-49 years who had been exposed to COVID-19.

The chain has TRBV25-1 and TRBJ1-2; D unclear. The V end was cut by 3 bases, the J end by 4 bases, with 15 bases between. The CDR3 consists of 15 residues. Per germline, CDR1 MGHDK and CDR2 SYGVNS. The CDR3 protein is CASSEHGGISYGYTF. In DNA form, the CDR3 reads TGTGCCAGCAGTGAGCACGGCGGGATATCCTATGGCTACACCTTC.

To note about this clone: An end of the junction differs from the germline gene, which may be a read error. The V and J genes are TRBV4-3 and TRBJ1-6; 7 bases agree with TRBD1. The germline CDR1 and CDR2 sequences are LGHNA and YSLEER. The CDR3 sequence is 16 residues long. CDR3: CAGSHTGTAVNSPLHF. The DNA for the CDR3 is TGCGCCGGCAGCCACACCGGGACAGCAGTAAATTCACCCCTCCACTTT.

The rearrangement uses TRBV5-5 and TRBJ2-3; D remains ambiguous. The CDR3 sequence is 15 residues long. CDR1 and CDR2 from the germline V gene are SGHKS and YYEKEE (reference sequence). Trimming left V 2 bases short and J 3 bases short, with 13 bases between. The CDR3 DNA reads as TGTGCCAGCAGCTTTTCACACCATCCTACAGATACGCAGTATTTT. Encoded protein: CASSFSHHPTDTQYF. The entire variable domain, with the rest obtained from reference TRBV5-5 and TRBJ2-3, is as follows: DAGVTQSPTHLIKTRGQQVTLRCSPISGHKSVSWYQQVLGQGPQFIFQYYEKEERGRGNFPDRFSARQFPNYSSELNVNALLLGDSALYLCASSFSHHPTDTQYFGPGTRLTVL.

In this sample, this clone turned up a few times. The rearrangement links TRBV7-2 to TRBJ2-1, with 13 bases aligning to TRBD2. Germline values: CDR1 SGHTA, CDR2 FQGNSA. The CDR3 has 19 residues. V lost 2 bases and J lost 8; bases outside the gene matches: 15. This chain's CDR3 is CASSLRQGGTSGKGYEQFF. The DNA of the CDR3 is TGTGCCAGCAGCTTAAGACAGGGGGGGACTAGCGGGAAGGGCTATGAGCAGTTCTTC. Drawing the rest from reference TRBV7-2 and TRBJ2-1, the complete variable domain is GAGVSQSPSNKVTEKGKDVELRCDPISGHTALYWYRQSLGQGLEFLIYFQGNSAPDKSGLPSDRFSAERTGGSVSTLTIQRTQQEDSAVYLCASSLRQGGTSGKGYEQFFGPGTRLTVL.

This chain links TRBV4-1 with TRBJ2-1; 13 bases fit TRBD2. Germline V CDR1 and CDR2: MGHRA, YSYEKL. The CDR3 is 16 amino acids. Trimming cost V 4 bases and J 9 bases; bases outside gene matches: 9. This CDR3 reads CASSLRTSGSTGEQFF. The CDR3 nucleotides read TGCGCCAGCAGCCTGCGGACTAGCGGGAGTACTGGTGAGCAGTTCTTC.

The rearrangement uses TRBV3-1 (or the pseudogene TRBV3-2) and TRBJ2-7, with 8 bases fitting TRBD1. V shed 3 bases and J 0 bases; nucleotides not matched to a gene: 4. CDR3 length: 15 residues. The germline V gene has CDR1 LGHDT and CDR2 YNNKEL (reference sequence). This CDR3 is CASSHGQGSSYEQYF. The CDR3 region has the DNA TGTGCCAGCAGCCACGGACAGGGAAGCTCCTACGAGCAGTACTTC.

The V and J genes are TRBV6-5 and TRBJ2-3, with 8 bases matching TRBD2. Germline V lookup: CDR1 MNHEY, CDR2 SVGAGI. With 5 bases clipped from V and 0 bases from J, the junction kept 4 bases outside the gene matches. This CDR3 has 15 residues. CDR3 bases: TGTGCCAGCAGTCTTAGCGGGACTAGCACAGATACGCAGTATTTT. This gives the protein CASSLSGTSTDTQYF.

The chain is built from TRBV6-5 and TRBJ1-2, with 9 bases aligning to TRBD1. The CDR3 has 13 residues. V shed 5 bases, J shed 7 bases, and the junction held 5 bases outside the gene matches. The germline V gene has CDR1 MNHEY and CDR2 SVGAGI. Here the CDR3 reads CASSTGGASGYTF. The CDR3 coding sequence is TGTGCCAGCAGTACAGGGGGCGCGAGTGGCTACACCTTC.

This chain uses TRBV5-5 with TRBJ2-7, with 7 nucleotides matching TRBD2. The CDR3 length is 15 residues. V dropped 4 bases and J dropped 2; count of bases not matched to a gene: 9. The germline V gene has CDR1 SGHKS and CDR2 YYEKEE (reference sequence). For the CDR3, the DNA is TGTGCCAGCAGCCCGGACGGGAGCGGGGCCTACGAGCAGTACTTC. It specifies CASSPDGSGAYEQYF.

The chain links TRBV14 to TRBJ1-5, with D hard to call. The CDR3 contains 13 residues. V was clipped by 3 bases and J by 5 bases, with 8 bases between them. CDR1 is SGHDN, CDR2 FVKESK, per germline. The CDR3 loop reads CASSQRYDQPQHF. The DNA for the CDR3 is TGTGCCAGCAGCCAGAGGTACGATCAGCCCCAGCATTTT.

This clone was detected a few times. V and J are TRBV7-2 and TRBJ1-2; no clear D. The germline V gene has CDR1 SGHTA and CDR2 FQGNSA. V was trimmed by 1 base and J by 8 bases, leaving 14 bases between them. The CDR3 extends over 14 amino acids. CDR3 loop: CASSLGAGNSGYTF. CDR3 nucleotide sequence: TGTGCCAGCAGCTTAGGGGCGGGAAACTCAGGCTACACCTTC.

The chain has TRBV7-2 and TRBJ2-4; 8 bases are shared with TRBD2. After removal of 6 bases from V and 3 bases from J, the junction contained 19 bases not matched to a gene. CDR1 SGHTA and CDR2 FQGNSA come from the germline V gene. The CDR3 has 19 amino acids. CDR3 coding DNA: TGTGCCAGCAGATTACGGGGGGGTTCGCTAGCGATCGACAAAAACATTCAGTACTTC. This encodes CASRLRGGSLAIDKNIQYF.

This clone was detected only once. The chain carries TRBV19 and TRBJ1-6, with a tentative D call TRBD1 (5 bases). The CDR3 length is 18 residues. Germline assignment: CDR1 LNHDA and CDR2 SQIVND (reference sequence). Trimming took off 3 bases at V and 0 bases at J, with 15 bases between the two ends. The CDR3 DNA reads as TGTGCCAGTAGTATGCCTGGGGCCTTAAGCTCCTATAATTCACCCCTCCACTTT. It yields the protein CASSMPGALSSYNSPLHF.

This clone came up once. Written as DNA, the CDR3 is TGCGCCAGCAGTCTGACAGGGTCGAAGACCCAGTACTTC. This translates into CASSLTGSKTQYF. This chain connects TRBV5-1 to TRBJ2-5; 7 nucleotides line up with TRBD1. With V trimmed by 5 bases and J by 6 bases, 7 bases remained unmatched. CDR3 length: 13 amino acids. Germline assignment: CDR1 SGHRS and CDR2 YFSETQ. Full variable domain (missing parts from reference TRBV5-1 and TRBJ2-5): KAGVTQTPRYLIKTRGQQVTLSCSPISGHRSVSWYQQTPGQGLQFLFEYFSETQRNKGNFPGRFSGRQFSNSRSEMNVSTLELGDSALYLCASSLTGSKTQYFGPGTRLLVL.

DNA for the CDR3: TGTGCCAGCAGCCCCCTGGGGGCGGCTAGCACAGATACGCAGTATTTT. Translated: CASSPLGAASTDTQYF. The chain combines TRBV9 with TRBJ2-3; D is perhaps TRBD1 (6 bases). The CDR3 sequence is 16 residues long. V was clipped by 4 bases and J by 0 bases, with 15 bases between them. Germline lookup yields CDR1 SGDLS and CDR2 YYNGEE.

This clone was seen only a few times. The CDR3 nucleotides read TGCGCCAGCAGCCAAGAAGTAAAGAGGGCGCAAGAGACCCAGTACTTC. This encodes CASSQEVKRAQETQYF. The rearrangement uses TRBV4-1 and TRBJ2-5; D is perhaps TRBD2 (5 bases). Germline CDR1 and CDR2: MGHRA and YSYEKL. Trimming shortened V by 0 bases and J by 2 bases, and 13 bases separated the two germline ends. CDR3 length: 16 amino acids.

This clone came up once. The V call is TRBV19, the J call TRBJ1-1; TRBD1 matches at 8 bases. This CDR3 comprises 15 residues. CDR1 and CDR2 (germline): LNHDA, SQIVND (reference sequence). V shed 6 bases, J shed 4 bases, and the junction held 10 bases outside the gene matches. CDR3 protein: CASRVENRGFTEAFF. For the CDR3, the DNA is TGTGCCAGTAGGGTGGAAAACAGGGGGTTCACTGAAGCTTTCTTT.

This rearrangement joins TRBV28 to TRBJ2-7; possibly TRBD2 for D (6 bases). The germline V gene has CDR1 MDHEN and CDR2 SYDVKM. V was shortened by 7 bases and J by 0 bases, with 22 bases between the two germline ends. This CDR3 comprises 17 residues. The chain's CDR3 is CASTSRVSGTFSYEQYF. The CDR3 DNA reads as TGTGCCAGCACGTCCCGGGTCTCCGGGACTTTCTCCTACGAGCAGTACTTC.

The chain recombines TRBV29-1 with TRBJ1-1; a weak D match, TRBD1 (5 bases). Deletions cut 2 bases from V and 3 bases from J, with 16 bases between. This CDR3 comprises 15 residues. Germline-derived CDR1 and CDR2 are SQVTM and ANQGSEA. The CDR3 sequence: CSVERGNSWDTEAFF. In nucleotides, the CDR3 is TGCAGCGTTGAACGGGGGAACAGTTGGGACACTGAAGCTTTCTTT.

V usage is TRBV5-4 and J usage is TRBJ2-1; 7 nucleotides agree with TRBD2. This CDR3 comprises 17 residues. The trim removed 0 bases at V and 1 base at J, leaving 7 bases unmatched. Germline V lookup: CDR1 SGHNT, CDR2 YYREEE (reference sequence). For the CDR3, the DNA is TGTGCCAGCAGCTTGGCCGCGGGAGCCGGGTCCTACAATGAGCAGTTCTTC. Protein: CASSLAAGAGSYNEQFF.

The chain carries TRBV15 and TRBJ2-5, with 11 bases matching TRBD2. The CDR3 totals 16 residues. Germline CDR1 is LNHNV and CDR2 is YYDKDF (reference sequence). V was clipped by 0 bases and J by 10 bases; unmatched bases: 10. CDR3 protein: CATSRDSFSGRGNQYF. The CDR3 DNA is TGTGCCACCAGCAGAGATTCGTTTAGCGGGAGGGGAAACCAGTACTTC.